This entry lists 29 T cell receptor beta chains sequenced from one sample in a study of beta chain features in type 1 diabetes. Expressed TCRB transcripts were sequenced after all isolated RNA was converted to cDNA. Generated by immunoSEQ multiplex PCR, the TCRdb table keeps only in-frame clones and is missing some. The sample records around 340,000 clones, around 20% being singletons. The sequencing sample was made of naive CD4+ T cells from blood. The source is a woman younger than 35 in good health.

The chain is built from TRBV7-2 and TRBJ2-4, with 8 bases lining up with TRBD2. With 5 bases clipped from V and 2 bases from J, the junction kept 11 bases outside the gene matches. The CDR3 consists of 17 residues. The germline gives CDR1 SGHTA, CDR2 FQGNSA. Here the CDR3 reads CASSIEGLADTKNIQYF. The CDR3 DNA follows: TGTGCCAGCAGCATAGAAGGACTAGCTGATACCAAAAACATTCAGTACTTC.

The J gene is TRBJ1-2, the V gene TRBV9; D gene ambiguous. The germline CDR1 and CDR2 sequences are SGDLS and YYNGEE. The CDR3 consists of 13 residues. V was cut by 4 bases and J by 4 bases, with 11 bases left in between. The CDR3 region is CASSPYDTYGYTF. The CDR3 coding sequence is TGTGCCAGCAGCCCCTATGACACCTATGGCTACACCTTC.

The chain has TRBV27 and TRBJ2-1; perhaps TRBD2 as D (6 bases). The CDR3 has 14 amino acids. The germline V and J ends were trimmed by 2 bases and 10 bases, with 15 bases remaining between them. Germline CDR1 MNHEY, CDR2 SMNVEV (reference sequence). Here the CDR3 DNA reads TGTGCCAGCAGTTTAGTCCTAGCTAGCGACGAGCAGTTCTTC. Encoded protein: CASSLVLASDEQFF.

The rearrangement joins TRBV19 to TRBJ1-2, with 9 bases that match TRBD1. V gave up 7 bases and J gave up 6 bases; unmatched junction bases: 3. The CDR3 extends over 12 amino acids. Germline V lookup: CDR1 LNHDA, CDR2 SQIVND (reference sequence). The CDR3 DNA sequence: TGTGCCAGTATGGGACAGGGTAATGGCTACACCTTC. Its translation is CASMGQGNGYTF. The full variable domain, with the rest looked up from reference TRBV19 and TRBJ1-2, is DGGITQSPKYLFRKEGQNVTLSCEQNLNHDAMYWYRQDPGQGLRLIYYSQIVNDFQKGDIAEGYSVSREKKESFPLTVTSAQKNPTAFYLCASMGQGNGYTFGSGTRLTVV.

This chain joins TRBV23-1 and TRBJ1-5; 10 bases map to TRBD1. TRBV23-1 is recorded as an ORF, its role being uncertain. This CDR3 contains 20 residues. V lost 3 bases, J lost 1 base, and 15 bases stayed unmatched. DNA of the CDR3: TGCGCCAGCAGTCACCTGGACAGGGGGAATCGAAACGTGAGCAATCAGCCCCAGCATTTT. This encodes CASSHLDRGNRNVSNQPQHF.

Of note for this clone: The sample holds other DNA sequences that translate to the same CDR3. The rearrangement uses TRBV18 and TRBJ2-6; D possibly corresponds to TRBD1 (5 bases). This CDR3 comprises 15 residues. V was cut by 3 bases and J by 4 bases, with 10 bases left in between. Germline assignment: CDR1 KGHSH and CDR2 LQKENI. The DNA of the CDR3 is TGTGCCAGCTCACCCCAGGGATCCGGGGCCAACGTCCTGACTTTC. Translation: CASSPQGSGANVLTF.

This clone was picked up a small number of times. The chain joins TRBV7-2 to TRBJ2-1; D remains unclear. V lost 1 base, J lost 8 bases, and 9 bases lay in between. Germline V gene lookup returns CDR1 SGHTA and CDR2 FQGNSA. The CDR3 spans 13 residues. The CDR3 DNA is TGTGCCAGCAGCTTAGGTGAGATCTATGAGCAGTTCTTC. This sequence encodes CASSLGEIYEQFF. Together with reference TRBV7-2 and TRBJ2-1, the CDR3 gives the full variable domain: GAGVSQSPSNKVTEKGKDVELRCDPISGHTALYWYRQSLGQGLEFLIYFQGNSAPDKSGLPSDRFSAERTGGSVSTLTIQRTQQEDSAVYLCASSLGEIYEQFFGPGTRLTVL.

Remarks on this clone: Being one base from a much bigger clone, this may be a read error. The rearrangement uses TRBV7-2 and TRBJ1-1; D is perhaps TRBD1 (5 bases). The germline V gene encodes CDR1 SGHTA and CDR2 FQGNSA. V was pared by 3 bases and J by 1 base, with 6 bases between. The CDR3 is 13 residues long. CDR3 residues: CASSFQGNTEAFF. The DNA of the CDR3 is TGTGCCAGCAGCTTCCAGGGGAACACTGAAGCTTTCTTT.

The chain is built from TRBV5-1 and TRBJ2-5; 8 bases are shared with TRBD1. Germline trimming cut 4 bases from V and 4 bases from J; bases unmatched to any gene: 6. The CDR3 is 14 residues long. Germline-derived CDR1 and CDR2 are SGHRS and YFSETQ. The CDR3 sequence is CASSQRTGTETQYF. The CDR3 DNA is TGCGCCAGCAGCCAACGGACAGGGACAGAGACCCAGTACTTC.

Details on this clone: This CDR3 is also generated by other DNA sequences in the sample. The chain joins TRBV10-3 to TRBJ2-3, with D perhaps TRBD2 (6 bases). The CDR3 consists of 13 residues. The germline CDR1 and CDR2 sequences are ENHRY and SYGVKD. Between the trimmed V and J ends, which lost 6 bases and 0 bases, there was a span of 7 bases. CDR3 amino acids: CAIRGGSTDTQYF. The CDR3 DNA is TGTGCCATCAGGGGGGGAAGCACAGATACGCAGTATTTT.

The table lists this clone with a few counts. This rearrangement joins TRBV4-2 to TRBJ2-7, with 11 bases matching TRBD2. From germline, CDR1 is LGHNA and CDR2 YNFKEQ. This CDR3 region has 16 residues. The V segment lost 1 base and the J segment 6 bases; nucleotides outside the gene matches: 8. CDR3 amino acids: CASSQAWASGGIEQYF. In nucleotides, the CDR3 is TGTGCCAGCAGCCAAGCCTGGGCTAGCGGGGGGATCGAGCAGTACTTC.

This clone showed up just a few times. This chain joins TRBV7-9 and TRBJ2-7; 7 positions match TRBD1. Unmatched junction bases numbered 5, after V lost 4 bases and J lost 5 bases. Germline V gene lookup returns CDR1 SEHNR and CDR2 FQNEAQ (reference sequence). CDR3 length: 13 amino acids. Here the CDR3 DNA reads TGTGCCAGCAGCTCGAACCAGGGGGACGAGCAGTACTTC. This translates into CASSSNQGDEQYF. The variable domain in full, completed from reference TRBV7-9 and TRBJ2-7, reads DTGVSQNPRHKITKRGQNVTFRCDPISEHNRLYWYRQTLGQGPEFLTYFQNEAQLEKSRLLSDRFSAERPKGSFSTLEIQRTEQGDSAMYLCASSSNQGDEQYFGPGTRLTVT.

There are a few counts of this clone. CDR3 in DNA: TGTGCCAGTGGCCAGCGGGAGATTGGTGAGCAGTTCTTC. Amino acids: CASGQREIGEQFF. This chain connects TRBV11-1 to TRBJ2-1; 8 bases are shared with TRBD2. In germline, CDR1 is SGHAT, CDR2 FQDESV (reference sequence). The CDR3 is 13 amino acids. The V and J ends lost 9 bases and 9 bases, in that order; junction bases with no gene match: 10.

V is TRBV5-1 and J is TRBJ2-6; D unclear. The CDR3 loop spans 15 amino acids. Germline values: CDR1 SGHRS, CDR2 YFSETQ. V lost 2 bases and J lost 0, with 6 bases in between. CDR3 loop: CASSFQLSGANVLTF. CDR3 DNA sequence: TGCGCCAGCAGCTTCCAACTCTCTGGGGCCAACGTCCTGACTTTC.

The chain is built from TRBV14 and TRBJ2-3; maybe TRBD2 (5 bases). V was trimmed by 0 bases and J by 1 base, leaving 8 bases between them. The length of the CDR3 is 15 residues. Germline CDR1 is SGHDN and CDR2 is FVKESK. This CDR3 is CASSQERARTDTQYF. As DNA, the CDR3 is TGTGCCAGCAGCCAAGAGCGGGCCCGCACAGATACGCAGTATTTT. The complete variable domain, with remaining parts taken from reference TRBV14 and TRBJ2-3, reads EAGVTQFPSHSVIEKGQTVTLRCDPISGHDNLYWYRRVMGKEIKFLLHFVKESKQDESGMPNNRFLAERTGGTYSTLKVQPAELEDSGVYFCASSQERARTDTQYFGPGTRLTVL.

The chain recombines TRBV18 with TRBJ1-1; D unclear. Per the germline V gene, CDR1 is KGHSH and CDR2 is LQKENI. The V end lost 0 bases, the J end lost 5 bases, and 13 bases lay between the germline ends. The CDR3 loop spans 15 amino acids. DNA of the CDR3: TGTGCCAGCTCACCACCGAGGGTTCATGGGACTGAAGCTTTCTTT. This sequence encodes CASSPPRVHGTEAFF.

On this clone: This sample includes further DNA sequences coding for the same CDR3. The V gene is TRBV9, the J gene TRBJ2-7; 8 bases fit TRBD2. Germline trimming cut 0 bases from V and 1 base from J; bases unmatched to any gene: 3. The CDR3 has 15 amino acids. Germline CDR1 reads SGDLS; CDR2 reads YYNGEE. The CDR3 DNA follows: TGTGCCAGCAGCGTAGGGTCTAGCGGGTCCTACGAGCAGTACTTC. Encoded protein: CASSVGSSGSYEQYF. Together with reference TRBV9 and TRBJ2-7, the CDR3 gives the full variable domain: DSGVTQTPKHLITATGQRVTLRCSPRSGDLSVYWYQQSLDQGLQFLIQYYNGEERAKGNILERFSAQQFPDLHSELNLSSLELGDSALYFCASSVGSSGSYEQYFGPGTRLTVT.

Points on this clone: The sample holds other DNA sequences that translate to the same CDR3. This chain joins TRBV6-1 and TRBJ2-5, with a possible D match to TRBD1 (5 bases). The germline V and J ends were trimmed by 3 bases and 2 bases, with 10 bases remaining between them. The CDR3 contains 14 residues. CDR1 MNHNS and CDR2 SASEGT come from the germline V gene. DNA for the CDR3: TGTGCCAGCAGTGAGGGGCAGGGACAAGAGACCCAGTACTTC. Amino acids: CASSEGQGQETQYF.

The chain joins TRBV5-1 to TRBJ2-1; 9 nucleotides match TRBD1. Germline trimming cut 2 bases from V and 6 bases from J; bases unmatched to any gene: 6. The CDR3 spans 15 residues. Germline V gene lookup returns CDR1 SGHRS and CDR2 YFSETQ. Written as DNA, the CDR3 is TGCGCCAGCAGCTTCCAAGGGACAGGGAGCAATGAGCAGTTCTTC. Translated, it gives CASSFQGTGSNEQFF. Filled out from reference TRBV5-1 and TRBJ2-1, the complete variable domain reads KAGVTQTPRYLIKTRGQQVTLSCSPISGHRSVSWYQQTPGQGLQFLFEYFSETQRNKGNFPGRFSGRQFSNSRSEMNVSTLELGDSALYLCASSFQGTGSNEQFFGPGTRLTVL.

J is TRBJ1-1 and V is TRBV7-2; 9 bases map to TRBD1. With 7 bases clipped from V and 3 bases from J, the junction kept 6 bases outside the gene matches. Per the germline V gene, CDR1 is SGHTA and CDR2 is FQGNSA. The CDR3 runs 14 residues. CDR3 residues: CASTARTGDTEAFF. DNA of the CDR3: TGTGCCAGCACCGCTCGGACAGGGGACACTGAAGCTTTCTTT.

This clone has just a few counts. The chain links TRBV2 to TRBJ1-1; tentatively, D is TRBD1 (5 bases). This CDR3 is 14 amino acids long. The V and J ends lost 3 bases and 1 base respectively, with 9 bases between them. Germline V gives CDR1 SNHLY, CDR2 FYNNEI. The CDR3 nucleotides are TGTGCCAGCAGTGACAGGGCCGGGAACACTGAAGCTTTCTTT. Its translation: CASSDRAGNTEAFF.

This clone was recorded a few times. The chain employs TRBV9 and TRBJ2-7; 13 bases match TRBD2. The germline CDR1 and CDR2 sequences are SGDLS and YYNGEE. The CDR3 runs 15 residues. V shed 4 bases and J 3 bases; nucleotides not matched to a gene: 4. CDR3 DNA: TGTGCCAGCAGCCCCGGGACTAGCGGGGACTACGAGCAGTACTTC. This gives the protein CASSPGTSGDYEQYF.

This clone was recorded a few times. The chain links TRBV7-2 to TRBJ2-2; D possibly corresponds to TRBD2 (6 bases). The germline CDR1 and CDR2 sequences are SGHTA and FQGNSA. The CDR3 has 16 amino acids. V gave up 2 bases and J gave up 5 bases, with 15 bases separating them. The CDR3 region has the DNA TGTGCCAGCAGCTTAAGGACCACTGGGGGGACCGGGGAGCTGTTTTTT. Protein product: CASSLRTTGGTGELFF.

A few counts support this clone. Lacking the conserved final phenylalanine or tryptophan, this CDR3 likely reflects a read error. The limits of the CDR3 on the DNA are not certain, so only TCRdb's listed CDR3 is given. The chain carries TRBV7-9 and TRBJ2-3; the DNA was not used to check the table's D call, TRBD1. Per the germline V gene, CDR1 is SEHNR and CDR2 is FQNEAQ (reference sequence). The CDR3 is made up of 11 amino acids, end residues included. Here the CDR3 reads CASSLGDRSIS.

This clone has more than one count but fewer than ten. This chain uses TRBV6-6 with TRBJ1-2, with 8 positions matching TRBD1. Trimming cost V 6 bases and J 6 bases; bases outside gene matches: 12. The CDR3 has 15 residues. Germline values: CDR1 MNHNY, CDR2 SVGAGI (reference sequence). The CDR3 loop reads CASSKPGQVGDGYTF. The DNA for the CDR3 is TGTGCCAGCAGCAAACCGGGACAGGTGGGCGATGGCTACACCTTC.

The chain links TRBV15 to TRBJ2-3, with 8 bases identical to TRBD2. V dropped 0 bases and J dropped 4; count of bases not matched to a gene: 6. The CDR3 loop spans 16 amino acids. Germline loops: CDR1 LNHNV, CDR2 YYDKDF (reference sequence). CDR3 loop: CATSRDRLAGADTQYF. DNA for the CDR3: TGTGCCACCAGCAGAGATCGCCTAGCGGGTGCAGATACGCAGTATTTT. Variable domain in full (rest from reference TRBV15 and TRBJ2-3): DAMVIQNPRYQVTQFGKPVTLSCSQTLNHNVMYWYQQKSSQAPKLLFHYYDKDFNNEADTPDNFQSRRPNTSFCFLDIRSPGLGDTAMYLCATSRDRLAGADTQYFGPGTRLTVL.

This clone came up a few times. The chain recombines TRBV30 with TRBJ1-5; D ambiguous. With 2 bases removed from V and 9 bases from J, the gap between germline ends came to 8 bases. This CDR3 is built from 11 residues. Per the germline V gene, CDR1 is GTSNPN and CDR2 is SVGIG (reference sequence). The CDR3 is CAWSQDGPQHF. DNA of the CDR3: TGTGCCTGGAGTCAGGATGGGCCCCAGCATTTT.

The V and J genes are TRBV9 and TRBJ2-1; TRBD2 matches at 11 bases. Unmatched junction bases numbered 3, after V lost 4 bases and J lost 6 bases. CDR1 is SGDLS and CDR2 is YYNGEE in the germline V gene. The CDR3 is made up of 14 amino acids. For the CDR3, the DNA is TGTGCCAGCAGCCCCGGGACTAGCGGCAATGAGCAGTTCTTC. This sequence encodes CASSPGTSGNEQFF.

This clone was observed a handful of times. The chain uses TRBV9 and TRBJ2-7, with a possible D match to TRBD1 (5 bases). CDR1 and CDR2 from the germline V gene are SGDLS and YYNGEE. The CDR3 has 12 residues. The V gene lost 0 bases and the J gene lost 9 bases, with 10 bases spanning the gap. CDR3 bases: TGTGCCAGCAGCGTAGATCAGGGTCGGCAGTACTTC. Its protein product is CASSVDQGRQYF.